Each of the 9 T cell receptor beta chains below was sequenced from the same sample in a study of blood T cell repertoires in COVID-19. Using immunoSEQ multiplex PCR, the repertoire was profiled, and TCRdb retains in-frame clones only, with some absent. The top ten hold 0.95% to 1.3% of the sample, which has approximately 100,000 clones, about 90% seen once. The sample consisted of peripheral blood. The receptors were gathered from a human donor in a cohort sampled during active COVID-19.

The V gene is TRBV3-1 (or the pseudogene TRBV3-2), the J gene TRBJ2-7, with D hard to call. Trimming took 4 bases from V and 7 from J, leaving 8 bases between them. The germline V gene has CDR1 LGHDT and CDR2 YNNKEL (reference sequence). The CDR3 runs to 11 residues. The CDR3 spells CASSRSREQYF. CDR3 nucleotides: TGTGCCAGCAGCCGTAGTCGGGAGCAGTACTTC.

The chain couples TRBV5-6 to TRBJ1-2, with 7 nucleotides matching TRBD1. The CDR3 has 13 amino acids. V dropped 1 base and J dropped 8; count of bases not matched to a gene: 5. Germline loops: CDR1 SGHDT, CDR2 YYEEEE. CDR3 in amino acids: CASSLRGTVGYTF. The DNA of the CDR3 is TGTGCCAGCAGCTTGAGGGGGACAGTCGGCTACACCTTC.

As regards this clone: At one end the junction does not follow the germline gene, possibly because of a read error. The chain links TRBV3-1 (or the pseudogene TRBV3-2) to TRBJ1-2; D remains unclear. The germline V gene has CDR1 LGHDT and CDR2 YNNKEL (reference sequence). This CDR3 spans 15 amino acids. The CDR3 is CASSLTQVGSYSYTF. In DNA, the CDR3 is TGTGCCAGCAGCCTAACCCAGGTTGGCTCCTATAGCTACACCTTC.

The chain combines TRBV5-5 with TRBJ1-1, with TRBD1 identical over 7 bases. Germline CDR1 is SGHKS and CDR2 is YYEKEE (reference sequence). The CDR3 is made up of 15 amino acids. V gave up 7 bases and J gave up 4 bases; unmatched junction bases: 13. CDR3 sequence: CASSEQGLVGTEAFF. The CDR3 DNA reads as TGTGCCAGCTCGGAACAGGGGCTGGTGGGCACTGAAGCTTTCTTT.

The chain uses TRBV10-3 and TRBJ2-3; D unresolved. V was clipped by 4 bases and J by 2 bases, with 4 bases between them. The CDR3 runs to 12 residues. Germline V gene data show CDR1 as ENHRY and CDR2 as SYGVKD. CDR3 residues: CAISANTDTQYF. The CDR3 DNA sequence: TGTGCCATCAGTGCCAACACAGATACGCAGTATTTT.

The chain is built from TRBV19 and TRBJ1-5, with TRBD1 as a possible D gene (6 bases). The CDR3 spans 15 residues. CDR1 LNHDA and CDR2 SQIVND come from the germline V gene (reference sequence). Trimming took 0 bases from V and 8 from J, leaving 14 bases between them. The CDR3 sequence: CASSIDLTGWEPQHF. The CDR3 nucleotides read TGTGCCAGTAGTATAGATCTAACAGGGTGGGAGCCCCAGCATTTT.

The V call is TRBV7-2, the J call TRBJ1-2, with 8 bases matching TRBD1. V was pared by 1 base and J by 7 bases, with 5 bases of the junction left unmatched. Germline loops: CDR1 SGHTA, CDR2 FQGNSA. The CDR3 has 14 residues. For the CDR3, the DNA is TGTGCCAGCAGCTTAGGGGACAGGATAAGTGGCTACACCTTC. Residues: CASSLGDRISGYTF. Combining the CDR3 with reference TRBV7-2 and TRBJ1-2 gives the whole variable domain GAGVSQSPSNKVTEKGKDVELRCDPISGHTALYWYRQSLGQGLEFLIYFQGNSAPDKSGLPSDRFSAERTGGSVSTLTIQRTQQEDSAVYLCASSLGDRISGYTFGSGTRLTVV.

On this clone itself: One end of the junction is discordant with germline, which a read error may explain. The rearrangement joins TRBV20-1 to TRBJ1-5; the D gene is possibly TRBD1 (6 bases). CDR1 and CDR2 (germline): DFQATT, SNEGSKA (reference sequence). This CDR3 is 11 amino acids long. The CDR3 region has the DNA TGCAGTGCTAGCGGCGAGGACAGACATACTTTT. It specifies CSASGEDRHTF.

The chain combines TRBV5-8 with TRBJ2-1; 10 positions agree with TRBD2. V trimming: 4 bases; J trimming: 4 bases; junction bases outside the gene matches: 5. Germline V gene lookup returns CDR1 SGHTS and CDR2 YDEGEE. The CDR3 consists of 15 residues. CDR3 amino acids: CASSLGLAEYNEQFF. CDR3 sequence (DNA): TGTGCCAGCAGCCTAGGACTAGCGGAGTACAATGAGCAGTTCTTC. The complete variable domain, with remaining parts taken from reference TRBV5-8 and TRBJ2-1, reads EAGVTQSPTHLIKTRGQQATLRCSPISGHTSVYWYQQALGLGLQFLLWYDEGEERNRGNFPPRFSGRQFPNYSSELNVNALELEDSALYLCASSLGLAEYNEQFFGPGTRLTVL.